This TCR beta chain was obtained from a study of blood T cells in healthy people across ages. Study-wide results and caveats: Percentage of naive T cells showed a strong correlation with TCR beta diversity.

V was cut by 8 bases and J by 2 bases, with 13 bases left in between. From germline, CDR1 is MNHEY and CDR2 SVGEGT. CDR3 length equals 13 residues. Primed by a sample-barcoded 5' primer and a J-beta primer mix, a second PCR proceeded for 7 to 11 cycles. TCRdb re-derived calls from the 5' RACE reads in MiXCR, one entry per CDR3 protein. The sample has 550,000 to 800,000 distinct CDR3 sequences, 20% to 25% seen once. A note on this clonotype: Its antigen is unidentified.

The rearrangement joins TRBV6-2 or TRBV6-3 to TRBJ2-7, with D hard to call. What was sequenced was blood. The receptor's source is a man in his 70s in good health. CDR3 amino acids: CASRAYTPYEQYF. CDR3 DNA sequence: TGTGCCAGCCGGGCCTACACCCCCTACGAGCAGTACTTC.